The 18 T cell receptor beta chains reported below all come from one sample, sequenced in a study of T cell responses to AZD1222 COVID-19 vaccine. TCRdb's table, derived via immunoSEQ multiplex PCR, lists solely in-frame clones and lacks some. Among around 140,000 clones listed, roughly 92% were seen once. Source: peripheral blood, taken on day 0 of AZD1222 vaccination. The receptors here all came from an adult in good health.

This clone was seen just once. This rearrangement joins TRBV6-5 to TRBJ2-1; TRBD2 matches at 16 bases. Looked up from germline, CDR1 is MNHEY and CDR2 is SVGAGI. Trimming at V came to 5 bases and at J to 9 bases, leaving 4 bases not matched to a gene. The CDR3 spans 15 residues. CDR3 region: CASSSGTSGRGEQFF. In DNA, the CDR3 is TGTGCCAGCAGTAGTGGGACTAGCGGGAGGGGTGAGCAGTTCTTC.

This clone has a single count. This chain links TRBV10-2 with TRBJ2-7, with TRBD1 identical over 7 bases. The germline V gene has CDR1 WSHSY and CDR2 SAAADI. This CDR3 is 12 amino acids long. V shed 6 bases, J shed 1 base, and the junction held 0 bases outside the gene matches. CDR3 in amino acids: CASRGQSYEQYF. The CDR3 DNA follows: TGCGCCAGCAGGGGACAGTCCTACGAGCAGTACTTC.

The chain is built from TRBV7-2 and TRBJ2-1; the match to TRBD1 covers 8 bases. V shed 2 bases and J 8 bases; nucleotides not matched to a gene: 5. This CDR3 is 14 amino acids long. Germline loops: CDR1 SGHTA, CDR2 FQGNSA. The CDR3 region has the DNA TGTGCCAGCAGCTTAAAGACAGGGGTGTATGAGCAGTTCTTC. Encoded protein: CASSLKTGVYEQFF.

This rearrangement joins TRBV27 to TRBJ2-1; 11 nucleotides agree with TRBD2. CDR1 and CDR2 from the germline V gene are MNHEY and SMNVEV (reference sequence). V shed 1 base, J shed 7 bases, and the junction held 3 bases outside the gene matches. This CDR3 is built from 15 residues. The CDR3 nucleotides read TGTGCCAGCAGTTTATTGGCTAGCGGGAGGAATGAGCAGTTCTTC. It yields the protein CASSLLASGRNEQFF.

The CDR3 nucleotides are TGTGCCAGTAGCGTGGACAGTAACACTGAAGCTTTCTTT. It is translated as CASSVDSNTEAFF. The chain combines TRBV19 with TRBJ1-1; D is perhaps TRBD1 (6 bases). Germline lookup yields CDR1 LNHDA and CDR2 SQIVND (reference sequence). V lost 6 bases and J lost 2, with 10 bases in between. The CDR3 extends over 13 amino acids.

The chain joins TRBV9 to TRBJ2-5, with D tentatively TRBD1 (6 bases). Per the germline V gene, CDR1 is SGDLS and CDR2 is YYNGEE. Trimming shortened V by 0 bases and J by 3 bases, and 9 bases separated the two germline ends. This CDR3 contains 14 residues. The CDR3 reads CASSVAPGEETQYF. The CDR3 DNA reads as TGTGCCAGCAGCGTAGCCCCAGGGGAAGAGACCCAGTACTTC.

In its sample, this clone was seen once. CDR3 sequence reads: CASSLEGRVYEQFF. Here the CDR3 DNA reads TGTGCCAGCAGCTTAGAGGGTCGTGTTTATGAGCAGTTCTTC. The chain links TRBV11-3 to TRBJ2-1; the D is unclear. Trimming cost V 0 bases and J 8 bases, with 11 bases left between them. Germline V gene sequence: CDR1 SGHNT, CDR2 YENEEA. This CDR3 comprises 14 residues.

J is TRBJ2-1 and V is TRBV30; 11 bases agree with TRBD1. The CDR3 loop spans 20 amino acids. The V segment lost 1 base and the J segment 0 bases; nucleotides outside the gene matches: 14. Germline values: CDR1 GTSNPN, CDR2 SVGIG (reference sequence). The CDR3 protein is CAWSGAGTGGSKSSYNEQFF. CDR3 DNA sequence: TGTGCCTGGAGTGGTGCCGGGACAGGGGGATCCAAAAGCTCCTACAATGAGCAGTTCTTC.

V usage is TRBV7-2 and J usage is TRBJ2-7; D gene uncertain. The CDR3 consists of 13 residues. V gave up 7 bases and J gave up 2 bases, with 12 bases separating them. The germline CDR1 and CDR2 sequences are SGHTA and FQGNSA. CDR3 loop: CASTYALTYEQYF. The CDR3 DNA reads TGTGCCAGCACCTACGCACTAACCTACGAGCAGTACTTC.

This chain uses TRBV15 with TRBJ2-1; TRBD2 matches at 7 bases. The germline V gene has CDR1 LNHNV and CDR2 YYDKDF (reference sequence). V was clipped by 3 bases and J by 4 bases; unmatched bases: 6. The CDR3 contains 15 residues. CDR3: CATSRRTGRYNEQFF. CDR3 nucleotide sequence: TGTGCCACCAGCAGGCGAACCGGGAGGTACAATGAGCAGTTCTTC.

The CDR3 is CASSPQDLVSGEQFF. CDR3 nucleotide sequence: TGTGCCAGCAGCCCGCAGGACCTTGTCAGCGGTGAGCAGTTCTTC. V is TRBV7-9 and J is TRBJ2-1; D possibly corresponds to TRBD2 (5 bases). V lost 5 bases and J 9 bases, leaving 20 bases between the germline ends. Germline CDR1 and CDR2: SEHNR and FQNEAQ (reference sequence). The length of the CDR3 is 15 residues.

CDR3 sequence: CASSDSGDYNEQFF. In DNA form, the CDR3 reads TGTGCCAGCAGTGACTCGGGCGACTACAATGAGCAGTTCTTC. This chain links TRBV6-4 with TRBJ2-1; D remains ambiguous. The germline CDR1 and CDR2 sequences are MRHNA and SNTAGT. V was pared by 0 bases and J by 3 bases, with 6 bases between. This CDR3 has 14 amino acids.

The chain is built from TRBV24-1 and TRBJ2-1; TRBD2 is a possible D gene (6 bases). The CDR3 runs 14 residues. The V end lost 4 bases, the J end lost 4 bases, and 10 bases lay between the germline ends. The germline V gene encodes CDR1 KGHDR and CDR2 SFDVKD. CDR3 nucleotides: TGTGCCACCAGTGAGGGCGGGATGTACAATGAGCAGTTCTTC. This translates into CATSEGGMYNEQFF.

In this sample, this clone turned up once. The chain couples TRBV2 to TRBJ1-1; 9 bases line up with TRBD1. The ends lost 6 bases at V and 6 bases at J; junction bases unmatched: 14. Germline V gene data show CDR1 as SNHLY and CDR2 as FYNNEI. CDR3 length equals 16 residues. The CDR3 protein is CASSAPGQGFFAEAFF. In nucleotides, the CDR3 is TGTGCCAGCAGCGCTCCGGGACAGGGTTTTTTCGCTGAAGCTTTCTTT. The whole variable domain, remainder taken from reference TRBV2 and TRBJ1-1, is EPEVTQTPSHQVTQMGQEVILRCVPISNHLYFYWYRQILGQKVEFLVSFYNNEISEKSEIFDDQFSVERPDGSNFTLKIRSTKLEDSAMYFCASSAPGQGFFAEAFFGQGTRLTVV.

V gene TRBV6-6 combines with J gene TRBJ1-3; D may be TRBD1 (5 bases). The germline CDR1 and CDR2 sequences are MNHNY and SVGAGI (reference sequence). Trimming took 10 bases from V and 2 from J, leaving 15 bases between them. The CDR3 extends over 14 amino acids. CDR3 loop: CATTLGAAGNTIYF. CDR3 DNA sequence: TGTGCCACCACACTCGGGGCAGCTGGAAACACCATATATTTT.

This chain uses TRBV28 with TRBJ1-4, with unresolved D. The length of the CDR3 is 15 residues. The germline V gene encodes CDR1 MDHEN and CDR2 SYDVKM. Trimming stripped 0 bases from V and 8 bases from J, with 13 bases between. CDR3 nucleotide sequence: TGTGCCAGCAGTTTATGGGCAGGACCGGGGGAAAAACTGTTTTTT. This gives the protein CASSLWAGPGEKLFF.

This clone was found once. V gene TRBV3-1 (or the pseudogene TRBV3-2) combines with J gene TRBJ1-3; D is uncertain. The germline V and J ends were trimmed by 2 bases and 2 bases, with 10 bases remaining between them. CDR1 and CDR2 from the germline V gene are LGHDT and YNNKEL (reference sequence). This CDR3 is built from 15 residues. In nucleotides, the CDR3 is TGTGCCAGCAGCCAACAAAGGCGACCTGGAAACACCATATATTTT. Translated: CASSQQRRPGNTIYF.

The chain has TRBV19 and TRBJ2-2; TRBD1 might be the D (6 bases). CDR1 is LNHDA and CDR2 is SQIVND in the germline V gene (reference sequence). Trimming removed 5 bases from V and 5 bases from J, with 9 bases in between. The CDR3 is 13 residues long. CDR3 amino acids: CASSFTGTGELFF. For the CDR3, the DNA is TGTGCCAGTAGTTTTACAGGGACCGGGGAGCTGTTTTTT.